This passage covers 21 T cell receptor beta chains from one sample sequenced in a study of molecular identifiers for immune sequencing clone quantification. TCRdb reanalysed the PCR reads using MiXCR and keeps one entry per CDR3 protein. Of about 640,000 distinct CDR3 sequences in the sample, less than 20% were seen once. The sample taken for sequencing was naive CD8+ T cells from blood, with Jurkat cell RNA spiked in. The sample's subset: FACS-sorted CD8+CD4-CCR7+CD45RA+ naive T cells. These receptor sequences come from a human donor in good health. Some libraries in this study had Jurkat cell RNA spiked in.

This clonotype was observed many times. The chain carries TRBV4-1 and TRBJ1-6; D is uncertain. Germline CDR1 is MGHRA and CDR2 is YSYEKL. Trimming left V 4 bases short and J 0 bases short, with 7 bases between. The CDR3 totals 15 residues. In DNA form, the CDR3 reads TGCGCCAGCAGCCTTTCGACCTCCTATAATTCACCCCTCCACTTT. Protein: CASSLSTSYNSPLHF.

As concerns this clonotype: This may arise from a read error, as a much more abundant clone is one base away. The chain combines TRBV20-1 with TRBJ2-5, with a tentative D call TRBD1 (5 bases). Germline CDR1 reads DFQATT; CDR2 reads SNEGSKA (reference sequence). The CDR3 is 15 residues long. CDR3 sequence reads: CGARGRVLSGKTQYF. As DNA, the CDR3 is TGCGGTGCTAGAGGCAGGGTCCTATCAGGAAAGACCCAGTACTTC.

The chain is built from TRBV7-9 and TRBJ2-5; D may match TRBD1 or TRBD2 (5 bases each). The CDR3 length is 16 residues. Trimming took 3 bases from V and 2 from J, leaving 16 bases between them. Germline V gene sequence: CDR1 SEHNR, CDR2 FQNEAQ (reference sequence). The CDR3 bases are TGTGCCAGCAGCTTGGGGGACCTTATGAGACAAGAGACCCAGTACTTC. Amino acids: CASSLGDLMRQETQYF.

This clonotype appeared many times. The rearrangement links TRBV7-2 to TRBJ1-2, with a possible D match to TRBD1 (6 bases). Germline lookup yields CDR1 SGHTA and CDR2 FQGNSA. The V end was cut by 0 bases, the J end by 4 bases, with 15 bases between. The CDR3 has 16 amino acids. The CDR3 spells CASSLAMDSPLYGYTF. CDR3 DNA: TGTGCCAGCAGCTTAGCGATGGACAGCCCACTCTATGGCTACACCTTC.

Remarks on this clonotype: An end of the junction does not agree with germline; a read error may underlie this. V gene TRBV19 combines with J gene TRBJ1-4, with no clear D. Germline CDR1 and CDR2: LNHDA and SQIVND (reference sequence). This CDR3 region has 15 residues. The CDR3 DNA sequence: TGTACCAGTAGTGTCCCGGACGGGCTGAATGAAAAACTGTTTTTT. Encoded protein: CTSSVPDGLNEKLFF.

At least ten counts were recorded for this clonotype. The rearrangement links TRBV6-5 to TRBJ1-5; tentatively, D is TRBD1 (5 bases). Germline loops: CDR1 MNHEY, CDR2 SVGAGI. The CDR3 is made up of 14 amino acids. Trimming removed 10 bases from V and 0 bases from J, with 13 bases in between. Here the CDR3 reads CATNQGFSNQPQHF. CDR3 DNA sequence: TGTGCCACCAACCAGGGTTTTAGCAATCAGCCCCAGCATTTT.

This clonotype was seen only a few times. This chain's CDR3 is CASSGTGRLHEQYF. CDR3 in DNA: TGTGCCAGTAGTGGGACAGGTCGGCTCCACGAGCAGTACTTC. The V and J genes are TRBV19 and TRBJ2-7; TRBD1 aligns across 8 bases. The J segment lost 5 bases and the V segment lost 5 bases, leaving 8 bases of the junction unmatched. The CDR3 loop spans 14 amino acids. CDR1 is LNHDA, CDR2 SQIVND, per germline (reference sequence).

This clonotype was seen ten or more times. The chain links TRBV27 to TRBJ2-7; 9 bases fit TRBD1. From germline, CDR1 is MNHEY and CDR2 SMNVEV (reference sequence). J was trimmed by 4 bases and V by 6 bases; bases with no gene match: 7. The length of the CDR3 is 14 residues. The CDR3, as DNA: TGTGCCAGCAGATCCGGGACAGGGTATTACGAGCAGTACTTC. Translating it yields CASRSGTGYYEQYF.

This clonotype has a count of ten or more. This chain connects TRBV5-1 to TRBJ1-4; 7 nucleotides align to TRBD1. J gave up 5 bases and V 3 bases, and 4 bases lay outside the gene matches. Per germline, CDR1 SGHRS and CDR2 YFSETQ. The CDR3 covers 14 residues. This chain's CDR3 is CASSYRGFNEKLFF. The CDR3 DNA follows: TGCGCCAGCAGCTACAGGGGATTCAATGAAAAACTGTTTTTT.

Concerning this clonotype: The junction does not match germline at one end; this may be a read error. V gene TRBV10-3 combines with J gene TRBJ2-7, with a possible D match to TRBD1 (6 bases). There are 15 residues in the CDR3. The germline V gene encodes CDR1 ENHRY and CDR2 SYGVKD. The CDR3 is CAICESAQGMAEQYF. DNA for the CDR3: TGTGCCATCTGTGAGTCGGCCCAGGGGATGGCAGAGCAGTACTTC.

This clonotype came up many times. This chain uses TRBV7-3 with TRBJ1-1; 8 positions match TRBD1. Per germline, CDR1 SGHTA and CDR2 FQGTGA. This CDR3 is 15 amino acids long. V dropped 4 bases and J dropped 3; count of bases not matched to a gene: 7. DNA for the CDR3: TGTGCCAGCAGCTCTAGGACAGGGCCTTACACTGAAGCTTTCTTT. Amino acids: CASSSRTGPYTEAFF.

This clonotype was found a few times. The gene calls are TRBV3-1 and TRBJ1-2; no clear D gene. Deletions cut 1 base from V and 2 bases from J, with 11 bases between. Per the germline V gene, CDR1 is LGHDT and CDR2 is YNNKEL (reference sequence). The CDR3 is 15 residues long. CDR3 sequence: CASSQVLEANYGYTF. CDR3 DNA sequence: TGTGCCAGCAGCCAAGTGCTAGAAGCGAACTATGGCTACACCTTC. The full variable domain, rest sourced from reference TRBV3-1 and TRBJ1-2, is DTAVSQTPKYLVTQMGNDKSIKCEQNLGHDTMYWYKQDSKKFLKIMFSYNNKELIINETVPNRFSPKSPDKAHLNLHINSLELGDSAVYFCASSQVLEANYGYTFGSGTRLTVV.

This clonotype was picked up many times. The V and J genes are TRBV5-6 and TRBJ2-7; 8 bases map to TRBD1. The germline CDR1 and CDR2 sequences are SGHDT and YYEEEE. Trimming cost V 10 bases and J 4 bases; bases outside gene matches: 10. This CDR3 is built from 13 residues. This CDR3 reads CASTGTGEYEQYF. In DNA form, the CDR3 reads TGTGCCTCGACCGGGACAGGAGAGTACGAGCAGTACTTC.

This clonotype appeared many times. The V gene is TRBV20-1, the J gene TRBJ2-2; weak D call: TRBD2 (5 bases). There are 14 residues in the CDR3. CDR1 is DFQATT and CDR2 is SNEGSKA in the germline V gene (reference sequence). V lost 2 bases to trimming and J lost 4 bases, with 11 bases between them. The CDR3 is CSARLGVGTGELFF. The CDR3 nucleotides are TGCAGTGCTAGATTGGGAGTTGGCACCGGGGAGCTGTTTTTT.

The chain recombines TRBV6-2 or TRBV6-3 with TRBJ2-3; TRBD2 might be the D (6 bases). Germline CDR1 reads MNHEY; CDR2 reads SVGEGT. CDR3 length: 18 amino acids. Trimming left V 2 bases short and J 6 bases short, with 24 bases between. This chain's CDR3 is CASSYPVDLQSRGDTQYF. DNA for the CDR3: TGTGCCAGCAGTTACCCGGTGGACTTGCAAAGCCGGGGGGATACGCAGTATTTT.

Points on this clonotype: This may be a read error: a much more frequent sequence differs by one nucleotide. The chain uses TRBV28 and TRBJ1-3, with 7 bases identical to TRBD1. Germline values: CDR1 MDHEN, CDR2 SYDVKM. Trimming removed 6 bases from V and 1 base from J; junction bases left unmatched: 12. The CDR3 is 17 amino acids. The CDR3 here is CASSGRQGSVSGNTIYF. Written as DNA, the CDR3 is TGTGCCAGCAGCGGTCGACAGGGATCGGTTTCTGGAAACACCATATATTTT.

This clonotype was picked up many times. V is TRBV12-3 or TRBV12-4 and J is TRBJ1-4; TRBD1 might be the D (5 bases). V was shortened by 7 bases and J by 5 bases, with 14 bases between the two germline ends. CDR3 length: 14 amino acids. The CDR3 sequence is CASKLPGGNEKLFF. Here the CDR3 DNA reads TGTGCCAGCAAACTCCCGGGGGGAAATGAAAAACTGTTTTTT.

This clonotype turned up a few times. Here the CDR3 omits its conserved ending phenylalanine or tryptophan, so a read error is the likely source. The chain combines TRBV23-1 with TRBJ1-5, with unresolved D. TRBV23-1 is filed as an ORF, its function uncertain. CDR3 size: 14 residues. The V gene lost 8 bases and the J gene lost 0 bases, with 11 bases spanning the gap. This CDR3 is CASVGSDSNQPQHS. The CDR3 nucleotides read TGCGCCAGCGTAGGTTCAGATAGCAATCAGCCCCAGCATTCT.

Comments on this clonotype: A much larger clone differs from this one at a single base, so this may be a read error. This chain connects TRBV20-1 to TRBJ1-6; D is undetermined. The germline CDR1 and CDR2 sequences are DFQATT and SNEGSKA (reference sequence). This CDR3 comprises 12 residues. Trimming shortened V by 0 bases and J by 12 bases, and 9 bases separated the two germline ends. The CDR3 DNA follows: TGCAGTGCTAGAGATGGCGGAATACCCCTCCACTTT. It is translated as CSARDGGIPLHF.

This clonotype was seen at least ten times. This sequence joins TRBV27 and TRBJ1-5; D remains unclear. This CDR3 comprises 13 residues. Germline-derived CDR1 and CDR2 are MNHEY and SMNVEV (reference sequence). V was trimmed by 5 bases and J by 0 bases, leaving 5 bases between them. CDR3 DNA: TGTGCCAGCAGTACATATAGCAATCAGCCCCAGCATTTT. Protein sequence: CASSTYSNQPQHF.

This clonotype was observed a few times. The chain joins TRBV19 to TRBJ2-2; 10 bases agree with TRBD2. The CDR3 covers 19 residues. Germline loops: CDR1 LNHDA, CDR2 SQIVND (reference sequence). The V segment lost 5 bases and the J segment 3 bases; nucleotides outside the gene matches: 15. The DNA of the CDR3 is TGTGCCAGTAGTTCGCGGGGTAGCGGGGGGAGGCTGTACACCGGGGAGCTGTTTTTT. Encoded protein: CASSSRGSGGRLYTGELFF.